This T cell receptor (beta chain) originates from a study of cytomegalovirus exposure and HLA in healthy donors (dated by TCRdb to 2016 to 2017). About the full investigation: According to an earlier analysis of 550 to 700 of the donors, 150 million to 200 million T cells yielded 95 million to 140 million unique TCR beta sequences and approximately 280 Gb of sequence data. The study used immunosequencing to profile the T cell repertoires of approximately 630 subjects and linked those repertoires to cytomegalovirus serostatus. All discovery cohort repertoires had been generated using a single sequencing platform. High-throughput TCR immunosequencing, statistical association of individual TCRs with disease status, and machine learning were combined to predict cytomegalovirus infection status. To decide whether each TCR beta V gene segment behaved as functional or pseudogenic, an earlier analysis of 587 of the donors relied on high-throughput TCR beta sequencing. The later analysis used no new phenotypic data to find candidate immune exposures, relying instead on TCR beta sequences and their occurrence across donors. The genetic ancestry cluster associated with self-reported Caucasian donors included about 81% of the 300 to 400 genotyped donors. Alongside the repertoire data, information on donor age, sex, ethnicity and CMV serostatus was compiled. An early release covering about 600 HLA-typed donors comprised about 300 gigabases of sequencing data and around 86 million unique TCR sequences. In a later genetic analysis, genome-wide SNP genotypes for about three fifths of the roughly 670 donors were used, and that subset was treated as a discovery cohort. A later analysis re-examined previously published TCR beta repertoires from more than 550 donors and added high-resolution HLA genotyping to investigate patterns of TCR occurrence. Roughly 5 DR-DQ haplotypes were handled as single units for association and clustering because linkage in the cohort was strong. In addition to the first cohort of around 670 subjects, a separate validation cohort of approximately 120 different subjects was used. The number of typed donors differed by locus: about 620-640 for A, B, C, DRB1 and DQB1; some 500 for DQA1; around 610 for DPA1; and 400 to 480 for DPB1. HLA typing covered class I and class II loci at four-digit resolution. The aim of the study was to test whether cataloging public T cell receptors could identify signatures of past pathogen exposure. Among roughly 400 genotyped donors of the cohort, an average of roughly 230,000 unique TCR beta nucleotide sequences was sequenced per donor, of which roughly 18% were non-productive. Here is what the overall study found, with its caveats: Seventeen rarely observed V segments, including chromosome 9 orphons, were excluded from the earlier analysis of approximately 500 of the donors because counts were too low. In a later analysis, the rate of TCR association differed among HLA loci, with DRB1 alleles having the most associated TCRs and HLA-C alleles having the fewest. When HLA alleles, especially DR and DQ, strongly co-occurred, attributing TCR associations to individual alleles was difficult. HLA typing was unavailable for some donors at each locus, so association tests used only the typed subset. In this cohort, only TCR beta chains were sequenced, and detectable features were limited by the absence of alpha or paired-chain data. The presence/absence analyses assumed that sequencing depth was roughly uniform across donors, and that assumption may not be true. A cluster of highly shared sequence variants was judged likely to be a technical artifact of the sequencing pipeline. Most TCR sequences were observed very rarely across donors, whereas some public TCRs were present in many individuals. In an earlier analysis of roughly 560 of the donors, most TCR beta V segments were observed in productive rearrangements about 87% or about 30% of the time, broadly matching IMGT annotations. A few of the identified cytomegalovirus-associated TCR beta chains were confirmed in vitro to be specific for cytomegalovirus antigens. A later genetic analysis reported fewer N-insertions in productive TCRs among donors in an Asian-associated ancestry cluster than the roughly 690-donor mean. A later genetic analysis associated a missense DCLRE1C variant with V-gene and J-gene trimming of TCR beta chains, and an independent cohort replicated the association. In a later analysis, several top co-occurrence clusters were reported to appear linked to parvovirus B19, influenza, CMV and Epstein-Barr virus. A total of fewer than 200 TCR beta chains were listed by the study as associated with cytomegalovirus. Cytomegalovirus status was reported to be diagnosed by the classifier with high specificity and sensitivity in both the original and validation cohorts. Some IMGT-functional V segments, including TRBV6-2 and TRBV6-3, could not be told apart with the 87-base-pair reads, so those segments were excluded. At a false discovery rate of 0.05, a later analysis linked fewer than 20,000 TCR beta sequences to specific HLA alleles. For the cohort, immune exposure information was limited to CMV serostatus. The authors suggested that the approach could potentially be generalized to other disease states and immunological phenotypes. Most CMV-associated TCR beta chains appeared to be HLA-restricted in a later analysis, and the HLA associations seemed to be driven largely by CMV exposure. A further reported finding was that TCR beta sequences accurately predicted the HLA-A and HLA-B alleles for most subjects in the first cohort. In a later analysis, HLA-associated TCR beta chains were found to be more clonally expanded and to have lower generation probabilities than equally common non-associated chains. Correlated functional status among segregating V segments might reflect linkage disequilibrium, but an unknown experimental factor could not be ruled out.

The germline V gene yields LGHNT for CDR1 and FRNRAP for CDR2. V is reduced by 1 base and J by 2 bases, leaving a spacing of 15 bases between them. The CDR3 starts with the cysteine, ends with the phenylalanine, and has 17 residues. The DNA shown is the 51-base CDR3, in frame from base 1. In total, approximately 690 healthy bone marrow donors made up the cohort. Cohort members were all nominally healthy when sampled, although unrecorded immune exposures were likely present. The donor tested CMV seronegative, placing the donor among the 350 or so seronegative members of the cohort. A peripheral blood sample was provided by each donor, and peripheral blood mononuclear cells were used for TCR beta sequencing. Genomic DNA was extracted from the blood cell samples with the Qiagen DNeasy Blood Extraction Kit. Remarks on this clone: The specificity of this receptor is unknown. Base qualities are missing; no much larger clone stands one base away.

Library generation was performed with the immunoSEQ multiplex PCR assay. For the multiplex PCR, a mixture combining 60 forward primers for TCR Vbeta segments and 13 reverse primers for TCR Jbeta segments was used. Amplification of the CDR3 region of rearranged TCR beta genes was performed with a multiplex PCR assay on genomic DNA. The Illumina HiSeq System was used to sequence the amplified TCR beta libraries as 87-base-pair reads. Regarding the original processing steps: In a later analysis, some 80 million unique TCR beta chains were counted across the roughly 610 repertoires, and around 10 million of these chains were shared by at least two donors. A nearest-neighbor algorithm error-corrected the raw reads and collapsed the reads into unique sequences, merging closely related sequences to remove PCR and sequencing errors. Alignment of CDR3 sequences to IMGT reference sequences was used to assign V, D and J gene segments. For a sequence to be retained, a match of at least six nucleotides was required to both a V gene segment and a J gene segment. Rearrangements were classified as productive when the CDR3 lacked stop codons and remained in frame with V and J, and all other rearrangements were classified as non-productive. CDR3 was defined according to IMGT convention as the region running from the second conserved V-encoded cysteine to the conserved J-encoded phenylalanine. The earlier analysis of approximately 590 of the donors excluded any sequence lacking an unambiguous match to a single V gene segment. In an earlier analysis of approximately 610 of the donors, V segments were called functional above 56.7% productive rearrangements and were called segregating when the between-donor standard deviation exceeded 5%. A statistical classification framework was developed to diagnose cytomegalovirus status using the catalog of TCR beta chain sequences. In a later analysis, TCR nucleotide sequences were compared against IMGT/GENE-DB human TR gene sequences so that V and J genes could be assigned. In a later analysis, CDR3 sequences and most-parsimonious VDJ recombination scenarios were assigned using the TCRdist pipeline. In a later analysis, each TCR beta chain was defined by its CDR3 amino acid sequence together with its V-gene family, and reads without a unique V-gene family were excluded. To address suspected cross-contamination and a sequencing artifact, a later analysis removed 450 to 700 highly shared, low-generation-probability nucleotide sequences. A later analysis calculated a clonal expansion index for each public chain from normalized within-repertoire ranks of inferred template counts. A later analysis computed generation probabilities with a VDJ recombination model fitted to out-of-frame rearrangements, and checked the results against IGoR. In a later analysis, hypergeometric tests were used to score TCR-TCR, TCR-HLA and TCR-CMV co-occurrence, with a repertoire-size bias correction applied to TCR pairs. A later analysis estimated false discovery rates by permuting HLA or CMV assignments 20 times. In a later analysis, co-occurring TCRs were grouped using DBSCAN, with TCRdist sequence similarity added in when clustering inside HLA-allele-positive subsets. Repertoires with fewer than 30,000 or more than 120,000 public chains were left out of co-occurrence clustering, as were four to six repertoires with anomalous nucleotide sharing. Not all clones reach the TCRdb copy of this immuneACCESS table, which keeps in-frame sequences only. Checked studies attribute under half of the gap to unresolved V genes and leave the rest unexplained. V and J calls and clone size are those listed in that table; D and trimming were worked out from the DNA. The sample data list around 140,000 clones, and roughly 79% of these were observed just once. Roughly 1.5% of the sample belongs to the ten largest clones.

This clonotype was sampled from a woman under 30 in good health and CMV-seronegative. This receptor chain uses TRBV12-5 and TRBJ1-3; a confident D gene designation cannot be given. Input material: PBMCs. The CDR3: CASGLALVTTTGNTIYF. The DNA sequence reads TGTGCTAGTGGTTTGGCCCTTGTAACTACTACTGGAAACACCATATATTTT.